This note documents a single TCR beta chain sequence. What it binds is unknown. V shed 3 bases and J shed 9 bases, with 9 bases lying between them. The CDR3 covers 12 residues. CDR1 and CDR2 from the germline V gene are SGHVS and FQNEAQ. This entry belongs to a study of a mutant IDH1 vaccine in newly diagnosed glioma. Documented time point: week 11, during vaccination. Each dose delivered 300 ug of mutant IDH1 20-mer peptide subcutaneously with imiquimod. Using immunoSEQ multiplex PCR, the repertoire was profiled, and TCRdb retains in-frame clones only, with some absent. The data show 57,000 or so clones, more than 80% seen once.

The clonotype originates from a young man with glioma. This chain uses TRBV7-8 with TRBJ2-1, with D possibly matching TRBD2 (6 bases). This specimen consisted of PBMCs, obtained from a glioma patient whose treatment included an IDH1 peptide vaccine. CDR3 sequence (DNA): TGTGCCAGCAGCTTCCTGGGGGGTGAGCAGTTCTTC. This codes for CASSFLGGEQFF.